The clone carrying this T cell receptor beta chain occurred many times. Its specificity is not known. This sample is part of a study of T cells after yellow fever vaccination. TCRdb recomputed calls from the 5' RACE reads with MiXCR, one row per CDR3 protein. The table shows 300,000 to 400,000 distinct CDR3 sequences, with 8.7% occurring only once. General observations from the study: CD4 and CD8 compartments shared a small share of clonotypes, likely from convergent recombination.

V was cut by 4 bases and J by 9 bases, with 16 bases left in between. The CDR3 has 13 residues. Germline CDR1 is SGHRS and CDR2 is YFSETQ. V is TRBV5-1 and J is TRBJ1-1, with D possibly matching TRBD1 (5 bases). The sequence was obtained from a young man who received the YFV17D yellow fever vaccine. Sequencing was performed on PBMCs, taken on the day of the first yellow fever vaccination. CDR3 bases: TGCGCCAGCAGCATCGGGACCCTCACCCAAGCTTTCTTT. The encoded protein is CASSIGTLTQAFF.